The clone carrying this T cell receptor beta chain showed up just a few times. Its antigen is undetermined. This CDR3 contains 15 residues. Deletions cut 6 bases from V and 2 bases from J, with 19 bases between. Germline CDR1 is DFQATT and CDR2 is SNEGSKA (reference sequence). This record comes from a study of post-analysis software for immune sequencing data. Study-level information: Disease courses included relapsing-remitting, secondary progressive and progressive-relapsing multiple sclerosis. Findings and limits, study-wide: Compared against controls, patients with multiple sclerosis displayed significantly lower normalized Chao1 diversity. Controls showed lower frequencies than patients for several TRBV segments, and TRBV5-6, TRBV5-1 and TRBV20-1 were among these. Those samples that were prepared in the same batch co-clustered strongly by F measure.

Unique molecular identifiers were present in the TCR beta cDNA libraries. TCRdb re-analysed the PCR reads in MiXCR, keeping a single row per CDR3 protein. The sample comprises some 690,000 distinct CDR3 sequences, 25% to 30% of which are singletons, and about 0.5% rests with the top ten. The chain uses TRBV20-1 and TRBJ2-5, with D possibly being TRBD2 (5 bases). This clonotype was sampled from a girl aged 5-17 years with multiple sclerosis. The source material was blood. The CDR3 bases are TGCAGTGCACCGACCCCGGCGGGTAATCAAGAGACCCAGTACTTC. This codes for CSAPTPAGNQETQYF.